A selection of T cell receptor beta chains follows, all from one sample in a study of PD-1 blockade in classical Hodgkin lymphoma. TCRdb's table, derived via immunoSEQ multiplex PCR, lists solely in-frame clones and lacks some. The table has tens of thousands of clones, around four fifths seen once. Here the sequenced sample was peripheral blood mononuclear cells (PBMCs), taken before the fourth cycle of nivolumab. Receptor source: a human donor with classical Hodgkin lymphoma. Each CDR3 is given with its conserved first and last residue. Fields, in order: CDR3 DNA, CDR3 protein, V gene, D gene, clone size, J gene. D genes are given only for firm matches. A clone size is listed for some rows: how often the clone was seen (once, few, many), or a class if it is expanded.

DNA: TGTGCCAGCAGCCCACGACAGGGGGGTGAAAAACTGTTTTTT
CDR3: CASSPRQGGEKLFF
V: TRBV7-9
D: TRBD1
size: NA
J: TRBJ1-4

DNA: TGTGCCAGCAGCTTAATCGGTGGGGGAATAAATACGCAGTATTTT
CDR3: CASSLIGGGINTQYF
V: TRBV7-3
D: NA
size: NA
J: TRBJ2-3

DNA: TGTGCCATCAGGAACAGGGATGGCACTGAAGCTTTCTTT
CDR3: CAIRNRDGTEAFF
V: TRBV10-3
D: NA
size: NA
J: TRBJ1-1

DNA: TGTGCCATCAGTGAACCAGCCACAGATACGCAGTATTTT
CDR3: CAISEPATDTQYF
V: TRBV10-3
D: NA
size: NA
J: TRBJ2-3

DNA: TGTGCCAGCAGCGCCACCGGGACCCCCATCAACGAGCAGTACTTC
CDR3: CASSATGTPINEQYF
V: TRBV7-9
D: NA
size: NA
J: TRBJ2-7

DNA: TGTGCCAGCAGCTTAGGCAGGATCATGAATACGCAGTATTTT
CDR3: CASSLGRIMNTQYF
V: TRBV7-8
D: NA
size: NA
J: TRBJ2-3

DNA: TGCGCCAGCAGCCAGGGAAATAGCAATCAGCCCCAGCATTTT
CDR3: CASSQGNSNQPQHF
V: TRBV5-1
D: NA
size: NA
J: TRBJ1-5

DNA: TGTGCCAGCACCTCAGGTCGGATGTTTGTCGGGGAGCTGTTTTTT
CDR3: CASTSGRMFVGELFF
V: TRBV6-5
D: NA
size: NA
J: TRBJ2-2

DNA: TGTGCCAGCAGCTTCGGACAGGGCGATCAGCCCCAGCATTTT
CDR3: CASSFGQGDQPQHF
V: TRBV9
D: TRBD1
size: NA
J: TRBJ1-5

DNA: TGTGCCAGCAGCCGGGACGGCGGGTTGAATCAGCCCCAGCATTTT
CDR3: CASSRDGGLNQPQHF
V: TRBV7-9
D: NA
size: NA
J: TRBJ1-5

DNA: TGTGCCAGCAGCTCCTTTCCTGACACGTATGGCTACACCTTC
CDR3: CASSSFPDTYGYTF
V: TRBV11-2
D: NA
size: NA
J: TRBJ1-2

DNA: TGTGCCATCAGTGTGGTCCGCCAAGAGACCCAGTACTTC
CDR3: CAISVVRQETQYF
V: TRBV10-3
D: NA
size: NA
J: TRBJ2-5

DNA: TGCGCCAGCAGTTGGGGTAATGGTAGGGCAGATACGCAGTATTTT
CDR3: CASSWGNGRADTQYF
V: TRBV5-1
D: NA
size: few
J: TRBJ2-3

DNA: TGTGCCAGCAGTCCGACAGGGAACGAGCAGTACTTC
CDR3: CASSPTGNEQYF
V: TRBV28
D: TRBD1
size: NA
J: TRBJ2-7

DNA: TGTGCCAGTAGTAACCTCCACCTTACAGGGAGGGGAGCCTACGAGCAGTACTTC
CDR3: CASSNLHLTGRGAYEQYF
V: TRBV19
D: NA
size: NA
J: TRBJ2-7

DNA: TGTGCCAGCAGCTTAGCAACTCCAGGGGGAGGCAATGAGCAGTTCTTC
CDR3: CASSLATPGGGNEQFF
V: TRBV7-2
D: NA
size: once
J: TRBJ2-1

DNA: TGTGCCAGCAGGGGAGGACAGGGGGATGAAAAACTGTTTTTT
CDR3: CASRGGQGDEKLFF
V: TRBV5-4
D: TRBD1
size: NA
J: TRBJ1-4

DNA: TGTGCCAGCAGCTTAGAGGGGCACGGCTACACCTTC
CDR3: CASSLEGHGYTF
V: TRBV7-9
D: NA
size: NA
J: TRBJ1-2

DNA: TGTGCCAGCAGTCTCTCGGGGGCGCGAGGAAACACCATATATTTT
CDR3: CASSLSGARGNTIYF
V: TRBV28
D: NA
size: NA
J: TRBJ1-3

DNA: TGTGCCACCGTTAAGAACACCGGGGAGCTGTTTTTT
CDR3: CATVKNTGELFF
V: TRBV6-5
D: NA
size: once
J: TRBJ2-2

DNA: TGTGCCATCAGTGGAGCGGACGAGCAGTACTTC
CDR3: CAISGADEQYF
V: TRBV10-3
D: NA
size: once
J: TRBJ2-7

DNA: TGTGCCAGCAGCTATAGTTCCCTTGGGACTCTTAGCGGCTACACCTTC
CDR3: CASSYSSLGTLSGYTF
V: TRBV7-2
D: NA
size: NA
J: TRBJ1-2

DNA: TGTGCCAGTAGTATAGCCTGGACAGTCAGCTCCTACGAGCAGTACTTC
CDR3: CASSIAWTVSSYEQYF
V: TRBV19
D: NA
size: once
J: TRBJ2-7

DNA: TGTGCCAGCAGTTTCGGGATCCAAGAGACCCAGTACTTC
CDR3: CASSFGIQETQYF
V: TRBV6-5
D: NA
size: NA
J: TRBJ2-5

DNA: TGTGCCAGTCCCCGGGAACAGTACTACGAGCAGTACTTC
CDR3: CASPREQYYEQYF
V: TRBV19
D: NA
size: NA
J: TRBJ2-7

DNA: TGTGCCAGCAGCTTGGGGTTGGAACTAGCCTACGAGCAGTACTTC
CDR3: CASSLGLELAYEQYF
V: TRBV5-4
D: NA
size: once
J: TRBJ2-7

DNA: TGTGCCATCAGTGAGCTAGCGGAGTACAATGAGCAGTTCTTC
CDR3: CAISELAEYNEQFF
V: TRBV10-3
D: TRBD2
size: few
J: TRBJ2-1

DNA: TGTGCCAGCAGCCCCCAGACTAGCGGCTATGGCAATGAGCAGTTCTTC
CDR3: CASSPQTSGYGNEQFF
V: TRBV7-3
D: TRBD2
size: NA
J: TRBJ2-1

DNA: TGTGCCAGCAGTTCCCTGACAGGGGAAGGGACTGAAGCTTTCTTT
CDR3: CASSSLTGEGTEAFF
V: TRBV6-6
D: TRBD1
size: few
J: TRBJ1-1

DNA: TGTGCCAGCAGCAGGTATGGCACTTCGACAACTAATGAAAAACTGTTTTTT
CDR3: CASSRYGTSTTNEKLFF
V: TRBV5-6
D: NA
size: once
J: TRBJ1-4

DNA: TGTGCCAGCCGCTTGGACAGCTCTGGAAACACCATATATTTT
CDR3: CASRLDSSGNTIYF
V: TRBV6-5
D: NA
size: once
J: TRBJ1-3

DNA: TGTGCCAGCAGCTTAACTGTACAGGGGTCGGGTGGCTACACCTTC
CDR3: CASSLTVQGSGGYTF
V: TRBV7-2
D: TRBD1
size: NA
J: TRBJ1-2

DNA: TGTGCCGGCAGTCCTGCGCCGGGACAGGGGGCGCATTTGGATGAGCAGTTCTTC
CDR3: CAGSPAPGQGAHLDEQFF
V: TRBV28
D: TRBD1
size: NA
J: TRBJ2-1

DNA: TGTGCCAGCAGCCGTCCTGGGGGGGATGCCAAAAACATTCAGTACTTC
CDR3: CASSRPGGDAKNIQYF
V: TRBV7-9
D: TRBD2
size: NA
J: TRBJ2-4

DNA: TGTGCCAGCAGTTTTGTGGGACTAGCGGGAGGAGATACGCAGTATTTT
CDR3: CASSFVGLAGGDTQYF
V: TRBV28
D: TRBD2
size: NA
J: TRBJ2-3

DNA: TGTGCCAGAAGCCGCTTCACAAGGACGTCCTATGGCTACACCTTC
CDR3: CARSRFTRTSYGYTF
V: TRBV5-3
D: NA
size: few
J: TRBJ1-2

DNA: TGCGCCAGCAGCCCTAGGAGCTCCTACGAGCAGTACTTC
CDR3: CASSPRSSYEQYF
V: TRBV5-1
D: NA
size: NA
J: TRBJ2-7

DNA: TGCAGTGCTAGAGGCGGGAATGAGCAGTTCTTC
CDR3: CSARGGNEQFF
V: TRBV20-1
D: NA
size: NA
J: TRBJ2-1

DNA: TGTGCCAGCCGCCGGAGGGAACTCTCTGGAAACACCATATATTTT
CDR3: CASRRRELSGNTIYF
V: TRBV6-5
D: NA
size: NA
J: TRBJ1-3

DNA: TGTGCCAGCAGCGTAGGGACAGGGATAGCGGGGGTTTACAATGAGCAGTTCTTC
CDR3: CASSVGTGIAGVYNEQFF
V: TRBV9
D: NA
size: few
J: TRBJ2-1

DNA: TGTGCCAGCAGCGTAGAGGACAGCACCAGCTCTGGAAACACCATATATTTT
CDR3: CASSVEDSTSSGNTIYF
V: TRBV9
D: NA
size: NA
J: TRBJ1-3

DNA: TGTGCCAGCAGTGCACTAGCGGGAGTCTACGAGCAGTACTTC
CDR3: CASSALAGVYEQYF
V: TRBV25-1
D: TRBD2
size: NA
J: TRBJ2-7

DNA: TGTGCCAGCAGCTTATACGAAGGGGAGAGCTCCTACGAGCAGTACTTC
CDR3: CASSLYEGESSYEQYF
V: TRBV7-6
D: NA
size: few
J: TRBJ2-7

DNA: TGTGCCGCCGACCGGGACAGGGGGCCGGGTACACCCCTCCACTTT
CDR3: CAADRDRGPGTPLHF
V: TRBV10-3
D: TRBD1
size: few
J: TRBJ1-6

DNA: TGTGCCAGCAGTTACTCCGGGGGTTCCAATCAGCCCCAGCATTTT
CDR3: CASSYSGGSNQPQHF
V: TRBV6-5
D: NA
size: NA
J: TRBJ1-5

DNA: TGTGCCACGGGGGGGGATGAAAAACTGTTTTTT
CDR3: CATGGDEKLFF
V: TRBV10-3
D: NA
size: once
J: TRBJ1-4

DNA: TGTGCCAGCAGCGAAAACAGGGATCAGCCCCAGCATTTT
CDR3: CASSENRDQPQHF
V: TRBV7-7
D: NA
size: few
J: TRBJ1-5

DNA: TGTGCCAGCAGTTCTAGCGGGAGGGCCATCTACGAGCAGTACTTC
CDR3: CASSSSGRAIYEQYF
V: TRBV2
D: TRBD2
size: once
J: TRBJ2-7

DNA: TGCAGTGCTAGAGGGGCCACTGAAGCTTTCTTT
CDR3: CSARGATEAFF
V: TRBV20-1
D: NA
size: NA
J: TRBJ1-1

DNA: TGTGCCAGCAGCGTCGGGACAACTAATGAAAAACTGTTTTTT
CDR3: CASSVGTTNEKLFF
V: TRBV9
D: NA
size: NA
J: TRBJ1-4

DNA: TGTGCCAGCAGCTTATGGGGTTTAAACGGTGATTGGCAGTACTTC
CDR3: CASSLWGLNGDWQYF
V: TRBV7-9
D: NA
size: NA
J: TRBJ2-7

DNA: TGTGCCAGCAGCTTAGGGGGGAGAGATACGCAGTATTTT
CDR3: CASSLGGRDTQYF
V: TRBV7-3
D: NA
size: NA
J: TRBJ2-3

DNA: TGTGCCTGGAGCCTAGGACTAGCGGGAGGGTCAGGGGATACGCAGTATTTT
CDR3: CAWSLGLAGGSGDTQYF
V: TRBV30
D: TRBD2
size: few
J: TRBJ2-3

DNA: TGTGCCAGCAGCATGCGATCCGGGACAGGGGCCTCCTATGGCTACACCTTC
CDR3: CASSMRSGTGASYGYTF
V: TRBV11-2
D: TRBD1
size: NA
J: TRBJ1-2

DNA: TGCGCCAGCAGCACAGGACAGGGTAGCAATCAGCCCCAGCATTTT
CDR3: CASSTGQGSNQPQHF
V: TRBV5-1
D: TRBD1
size: NA
J: TRBJ1-5

DNA: TGTGCCAGCAGCGACCCGGTGACCGCGATTAGGGGCTTGGATGGCTACACCTTC
CDR3: CASSDPVTAIRGLDGYTF
V: TRBV7-9
D: NA
size: few
J: TRBJ1-2

DNA: TGTGCCAGCAGCTTAAGGGGCACCGGGGAGCTGTTTTTT
CDR3: CASSLRGTGELFF
V: TRBV11-3
D: NA
size: NA
J: TRBJ2-2